The 17 T cell receptor beta chains presented below share a single source sample, sequenced in a study of control samples from healthy donors and cancer patients. The data were produced by immunoSEQ multiplex PCR, yet TCRdb's version contains in-frame clones alone and is incomplete. The sample has some 250,000 clones, roughly 82% seen once; the top ten hold roughly 15%. The source material was PBMCs. Receptors were obtained from a woman in her sixties or seventies with lung cancer.

This chain joins TRBV12-3 or TRBV12-4 and TRBJ2-7, with D possibly being TRBD1 or TRBD2 (5 bases each). The CDR3 length is 13 residues. V dropped 6 bases and J dropped 6 bases, with 15 bases sitting between them. The CDR3: CASSRDGVSEQYF. CDR3 DNA: TGTGCCAGCAGCCGGGACGGAGTCTCCGAGCAGTACTTC.

This clone was seen more than once but under ten times. The V call is TRBV2, the J call TRBJ1-5; no reliable D call. Trimming took off 6 bases at V and 4 bases at J, with 13 bases between the two ends. Germline V CDR1 and CDR2: SNHLY, FYNNEI. The CDR3 has 14 residues. The CDR3 coding sequence is TGTGCCAGCAGAAGACGAGGCGGTAATCAGCCCCAGCATTTT. Encoded protein: CASRRRGGNQPQHF.

V is TRBV13 and J is TRBJ2-2; a possible D gene is TRBD2 (6 bases). V lost 6 bases, J lost 4 bases, and 15 bases lay in between. CDR3 length: 15 amino acids. Germline loops: CDR1 PRHDT, CDR2 FYEKMQ (reference sequence). CDR3 DNA: TGTGCCAGCAGGGGACTGGGTTTGCTCACCGGGGAGCTGTTTTTT. Amino acids: CASRGLGLLTGELFF.

This sequence joins TRBV6-5 and TRBJ1-6; possible D gene TRBD1, 5 bases. This CDR3 has 13 residues. V was cut by 2 bases and J by 7 bases, with 6 bases left in between. Germline V CDR1 and CDR2: MNHEY, SVGAGI. CDR3 in DNA: TGTGCCAGCAGTTACGACAGAAATTCACCCCTCCACTTT. It is translated as CASSYDRNSPLHF.

The chain employs TRBV5-1 and TRBJ1-1; D is ambiguous. V was pared by 5 bases and J by 7 bases, with 12 bases between. Germline V CDR1 and CDR2: SGHRS, YFSETQ. The CDR3 sequence is 12 residues long. The CDR3, as DNA: TGCGCCAGCAGTCAAGAGGGCCTTGAAGCTTTCTTT. This translates into CASSQEGLEAFF.

This chain uses TRBV18 with TRBJ1-1; D is unresolved. This CDR3 has 16 residues. CDR1 KGHSH and CDR2 LQKENI come from the germline V gene. V gave up 0 bases and J gave up 0 bases, with 11 bases separating them. Written as DNA, the CDR3 is TGTGCCAGCTCACCACCGGTGGCTATAATGAACACTGAAGCTTTCTTT. Translating gives CASSPPVAIMNTEAFF.

V gene TRBV7-8 combines with J gene TRBJ2-5; D possibly corresponds to TRBD2 (5 bases). The CDR3 extends over 16 amino acids. Germline V lookup: CDR1 SGHVS, CDR2 FQNEAQ. V dropped 7 bases and J dropped 5 bases, with 23 bases sitting between them. CDR3 sequence reads: CASTDVAGHIKETQYF. In nucleotides, the CDR3 is TGTGCCAGCACCGACGTGGCGGGTCATATAAAGGAGACCCAGTACTTC. The variable domain in full, with the rest retrieved from reference TRBV7-8 and TRBJ2-5, is GAGVSQSPRYKVAKRGQDVALRCDPISGHVSLFWYQQALGQGPEFLTYFQNEAQLDKSGLPSDRFFAERPEGSVSTLKIQRTQQEDSAVYLCASTDVAGHIKETQYFGPGTRLLVL.

The J gene is TRBJ2-2, the V gene TRBV6-2 or TRBV6-3; 7 bases line up with TRBD1. CDR1 and CDR2 from the germline V gene are MNHEY and SVGEGT. This CDR3 contains 15 residues. V shed 4 bases, J shed 6 bases, and the junction held 8 bases outside the gene matches. The CDR3 is CASSLTGPISGELFF. Here the CDR3 DNA reads TGTGCCAGCAGTTTGACAGGGCCCATTTCCGGGGAGCTGTTTTTT.

The V and J genes are TRBV5-1 and TRBJ2-1, with TRBD1 matching over 10 bases. J was trimmed by 8 bases and V by 0 bases; bases with no gene match: 2. Per the germline V gene, CDR1 is SGHRS and CDR2 is YFSETQ. This CDR3 contains 14 residues. CDR3: CASSLGQGADEQFF. The DNA of the CDR3 is TGCGCCAGCAGCTTGGGACAGGGGGCCGATGAGCAGTTCTTC.

As for this clone: Because it lacks the conserved phenylalanine or tryptophan at the end, this CDR3 is likely a read error. The DNA is left out, because the CDR3 cannot be placed on it with certainty; the CDR3 is given as TCRdb lists it. The rearrangement joins TRBV18 to TRBJ2-7; the table names TRBD2, a call not compared with the DNA. The germline V gene encodes CDR1 KGHSH and CDR2 LQKENI. Counting both end residues, the CDR3 totals 13 amino acids. The CDR3 loop reads CASSPERTLFFHL.

This clone was seen a handful of times. V and J are TRBV7-8 and TRBJ2-6; D perhaps matches TRBD2 (6 bases). The V gene lost 2 bases and the J gene lost 0 bases, with 11 bases spanning the gap. CDR3 length: 17 residues. CDR1 is SGHVS and CDR2 is FQNEAQ in the germline V gene. The CDR3 is CASSLSARGSGANVLTF. The DNA of the CDR3 is TGTGCCAGCAGCTTATCCGCGCGGGGCTCTGGGGCCAACGTCCTGACTTTC. Looking up the rest from reference TRBV7-8 and TRBJ2-6 gives the full variable domain: GAGVSQSPRYKVAKRGQDVALRCDPISGHVSLFWYQQALGQGPEFLTYFQNEAQLDKSGLPSDRFFAERPEGSVSTLKIQRTQQEDSAVYLCASSLSARGSGANVLTFGAGSRLTVL.

The chain recombines TRBV29-1 with TRBJ2-7; a possible D gene is TRBD1 (6 bases). Trimming took 0 bases from V and 6 from J, leaving 18 bases between them. CDR3 length: 15 residues. Germline CDR1 is SQVTM and CDR2 is ANQGSEA. DNA for the CDR3: TGCAGCGTTGAAGAATCACAGGGAAGCCTTCCCGAGCAGTACTTC. Protein: CSVEESQGSLPEQYF.

A word on this clone: At the DNA level, this CDR3 is encoded by other sequences in the same sample as well. The V and J genes are TRBV7-9 and TRBJ2-3; no clear D gene. V lost 3 bases to trimming and J lost 1 base, with 2 bases between them. The CDR3 length is 12 residues. Germline V gives CDR1 SEHNR, CDR2 FQNEAQ (reference sequence). CDR3: CASSLGTDTQYF. CDR3 coding DNA: TGTGCCAGCAGCTTGGGCACAGATACGCAGTATTTT.

This clone was recorded only once. J is TRBJ1-1 and V is TRBV29-1; D gene ambiguous. There are 11 residues in the CDR3. Germline V gene sequence: CDR1 SQVTM, CDR2 ANQGSEA. V was trimmed by 4 bases and J by 7 bases, leaving 10 bases between them. The CDR3 protein is CSVAAAGEAFF. Here the CDR3 DNA reads TGCAGCGTTGCTGCGGCAGGTGAAGCTTTCTTT.

The rearrangement joins TRBV7-3 to TRBJ1-6; tentatively, D is TRBD1 (6 bases). The CDR3 is 15 amino acids. V dropped 6 bases and J dropped 9 bases, with 18 bases sitting between them. The V gene's germline CDR1 is SGHTA and CDR2 FQGTGA. CDR3 amino acids: CASSMGAGMSSPLHF. For the CDR3, the DNA is TGTGCCAGCAGTATGGGGGCAGGGATGAGTTCACCCCTCCACTTT.

The rearrangement uses TRBV5-1 and TRBJ1-6, with 7 bases fitting TRBD1. After removal of 3 bases from V and 8 bases from J, the junction contained 8 bases not matched to a gene. This CDR3 region has 15 residues. The germline CDR1 and CDR2 sequences are SGHRS and YFSETQ. This CDR3 reads CASSWRQGGDSPLHF. The CDR3 DNA reads TGCGCCAGCAGCTGGCGACAGGGAGGCGATTCACCCCTCCACTTT.

The genes are TRBV3-1 (or the pseudogene TRBV3-2) and TRBJ2-5; 9 bases are shared with TRBD2. Losses at the gene ends were 5 bases for V and 5 bases for J; bases not matched to a gene: 12. This CDR3 comprises 16 residues. CDR1 LGHDT and CDR2 YNNKEL come from the germline V gene (reference sequence). DNA for the CDR3: TGTGCCAGCAGCTTAGGCGGCGGGGGGGCCGGGGAGACCCAGTACTTC. As protein: CASSLGGGGAGETQYF.